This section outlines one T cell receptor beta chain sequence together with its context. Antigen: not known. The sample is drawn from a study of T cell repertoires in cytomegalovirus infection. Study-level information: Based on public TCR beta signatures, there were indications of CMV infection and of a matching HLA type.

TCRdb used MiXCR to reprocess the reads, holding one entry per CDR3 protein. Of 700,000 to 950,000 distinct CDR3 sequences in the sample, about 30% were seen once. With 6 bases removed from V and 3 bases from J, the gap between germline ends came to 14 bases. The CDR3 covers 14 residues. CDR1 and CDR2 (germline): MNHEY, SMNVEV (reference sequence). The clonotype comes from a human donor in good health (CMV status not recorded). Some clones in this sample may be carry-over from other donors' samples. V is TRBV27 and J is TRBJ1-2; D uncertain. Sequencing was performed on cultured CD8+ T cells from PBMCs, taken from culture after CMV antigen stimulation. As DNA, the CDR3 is TGTGCCAGCAGGCAATGGGGTTACGACTATGGCTACACCTTC. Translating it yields CASRQWGYDYGYTF.